One T cell receptor beta chain is described in this entry. The data belong to a study of blood T cell repertoires in COVID-19. Across the study: In each case, the material was cDNA or gDNA derived from T cells, B-cell-depleted T cells, or PBMCs.

Participants spanned ages about 18 to 100 years and resided in about 25 US areas. Germline CDR1 is MDHEN and CDR2 is SYDVKM. CDR3 size: 12 residues. V lost 4 bases and J 2 bases, leaving 3 bases between the germline ends. TCRdb's copy holds only in-frame clones and misses some; the assay was immunoSEQ multiplex PCR. This table holds approximately 100,000 clones, around 86% found once. The sequencing input was PBMCs or T cells enriched from blood (not recorded which). The chain uses TRBV28 and TRBJ2-1; D is unclear. The TCR originated in a woman in her forties or fifties who had recovered from COVID-19. The CDR3 region is CASSSPYNEQFF. The DNA for the CDR3 is TGTGCCAGCAGTTCTCCCTACAATGAGCAGTTCTTC.